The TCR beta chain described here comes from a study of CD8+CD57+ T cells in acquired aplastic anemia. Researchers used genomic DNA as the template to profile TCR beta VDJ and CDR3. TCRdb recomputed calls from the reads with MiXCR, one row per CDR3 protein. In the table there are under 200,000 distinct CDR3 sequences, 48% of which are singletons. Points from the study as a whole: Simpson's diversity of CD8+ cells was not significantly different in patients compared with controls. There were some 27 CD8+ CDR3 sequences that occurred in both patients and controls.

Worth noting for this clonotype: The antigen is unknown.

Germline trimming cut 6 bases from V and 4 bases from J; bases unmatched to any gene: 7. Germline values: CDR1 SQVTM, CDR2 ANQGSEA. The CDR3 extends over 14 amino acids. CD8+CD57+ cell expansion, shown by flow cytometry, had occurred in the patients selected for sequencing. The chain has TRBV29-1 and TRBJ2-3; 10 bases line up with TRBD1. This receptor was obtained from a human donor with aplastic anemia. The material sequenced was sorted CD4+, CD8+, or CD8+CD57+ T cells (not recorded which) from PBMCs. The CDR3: CSVTGQGRADTQYF. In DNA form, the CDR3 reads TGCAGCGTCACGGGACAGGGGAGAGCAGATACGCAGTATTTT.